Detailed here is one T cell receptor beta chain. Its specificity is unknown. The PCR was carried out with 60 Vbeta primers and 13 Jbeta primers. Profiling relied on immunoSEQ multiplex PCR, and the TCRdb table lists in-frame clones only, not all of them. Among roughly 170,000 clones listed, around 78% were seen once. This sample is part of a study of cytomegalovirus exposure and HLA in healthy donors. Study findings and constraints: Reports showed the classifier diagnosing cytomegalovirus status with high specificity and sensitivity. The study listed under 200 cytomegalovirus-associated TCR beta chains. As was reported, the HLA-A and HLA-B alleles of most subjects were accurately predicted from TCR beta sequences. TCR sequences were mostly rare, though some public TCRs occurred in many donors.

Germline values: CDR1 MDHEN, CDR2 SYDVKM. CDR3 size: 11 residues. The V and J ends lost 6 bases and 7 bases respectively, with 9 bases between them. The source of this sequence is a woman aged 45-59 years in good health and CMV-seropositive. V gene TRBV28 combines with J gene TRBJ1-2; D is unresolved. Sequencing was done on a sample of PBMCs. The CDR3 spells CASSTKAGYTF. As DNA, the CDR3 is TGTGCCAGCAGCACTAAGGCTGGCTACACCTTC.